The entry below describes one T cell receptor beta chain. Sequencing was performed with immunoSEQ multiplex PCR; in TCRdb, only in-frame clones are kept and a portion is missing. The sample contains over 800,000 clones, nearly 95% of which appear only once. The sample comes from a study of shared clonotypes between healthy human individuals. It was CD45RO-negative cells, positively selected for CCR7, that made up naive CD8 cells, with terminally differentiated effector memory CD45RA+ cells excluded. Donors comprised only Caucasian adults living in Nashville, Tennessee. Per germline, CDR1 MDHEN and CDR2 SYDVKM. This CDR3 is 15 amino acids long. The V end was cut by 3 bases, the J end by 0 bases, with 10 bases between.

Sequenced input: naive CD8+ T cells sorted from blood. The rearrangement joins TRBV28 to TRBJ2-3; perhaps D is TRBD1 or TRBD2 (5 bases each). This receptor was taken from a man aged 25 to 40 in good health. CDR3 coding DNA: TGTGCCAGCAGTTTGGGGGTGCTTAGCACAGATACGCAGTATTTT. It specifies CASSLGVLSTDTQYF.